Below, 18 T cell receptor beta chains from the same sample are listed, as sequenced in a study of identifying expanded T cells in peripheral blood. Only in-frame clones appear in the TCRdb table, and some are missing; sequencing was by immunoSEQ multiplex PCR. The repertoire holds under 120,000 clones, with 75% to 90% as singletons. Sequenced material: blood. These receptors were taken from a person aged 18-70 years in good health.

V usage is TRBV4-3 and J usage is TRBJ1-5, with unresolved D. The length of the CDR3 is 20 residues. Germline V gene data show CDR1 as LGHNA and CDR2 as YSLEER. Trimming stripped 0 bases from V and 7 bases from J, with 28 bases between. The CDR3 region has the DNA TGCGCCAGCAGCCAAGATTTGGACCAGCACTGGACCACGGCGGGGCAGCCCCAGCATTTT. This gives the protein CASSQDLDQHWTTAGQPQHF.

The rearrangement joins TRBV5-1 to TRBJ2-6; TRBD1 might be the D (5 bases). V was clipped by 1 base and J by 0 bases, with 17 bases between them. Germline CDR1 and CDR2: SGHRS and YFSETQ. This CDR3 has 19 amino acids. The DNA of the CDR3 is TGCGCCAGCAGCTTGAGTTACAGGTCCGTACTCTCTGGGGCCAACGTCCTGACTTTC. Protein: CASSLSYRSVLSGANVLTF.

The chain employs TRBV28 and TRBJ1-1, with a possible D match to TRBD1 (6 bases). V was shortened by 6 bases and J by 3 bases, with 11 bases between the two germline ends. The CDR3 is 13 amino acids. Germline CDR1 MDHEN, CDR2 SYDVKM. In DNA, the CDR3 is TGTGCCAGCAGCCCTGGGACATACACTGAAGCTTTCTTT. Protein product: CASSPGTYTEAFF.

This chain uses TRBV6-5 with TRBJ1-4; 7 nucleotides align to TRBD1. The CDR3 is 15 amino acids. Trimming removed 3 bases from V and 5 bases from J; junction bases left unmatched: 6. Germline-derived CDR1 and CDR2 are MNHEY and SVGAGI. As DNA, the CDR3 is TGTGCCAGCAGTTATTCATCACAGGGGAATGAAAAACTGTTTTTT. Residues: CASSYSSQGNEKLFF.

The rearrangement uses TRBV4-2 and TRBJ2-3, with TRBD2 matching over 12 bases. Germline values: CDR1 LGHNA, CDR2 YNFKEQ. V shed 4 bases, J shed 3 bases, and the junction held 20 bases outside the gene matches. The CDR3 has 21 residues. The CDR3 region is CASSLSTGLAGVLSRTDTQYF. DNA for the CDR3: TGTGCCAGCAGCCTTAGTACGGGACTAGCGGGCGTCCTAAGCCGGACAGATACGCAGTATTTT.

This clone has just one count. The CDR3 is CASSVKRGPYNEQFF. The CDR3 DNA sequence: TGTGCCAGCAGCGTCAAGCGGGGCCCCTACAATGAGCAGTTCTTC. The V gene is TRBV14, the J gene TRBJ2-1, with 7 bases matching TRBD2. In germline, CDR1 is SGHDN, CDR2 FVKESK. V lost 5 bases to trimming and J lost 2 bases; unmatched junction nucleotides: 6. This CDR3 region has 15 residues.

Written as DNA, the CDR3 is TGTGCCAGCAGCCAAGAAACCCATGATTTTACCTCCTATAATTCACCCCTCCACTTT. This encodes CASSQETHDFTSYNSPLHF. The genes are TRBV14 and TRBJ1-6; no clear D. Trimming took 0 bases from V and 0 from J, leaving 15 bases between them. In germline, CDR1 is SGHDN, CDR2 FVKESK. This CDR3 is built from 19 residues.

V usage is TRBV7-9 and J usage is TRBJ2-1; D may be TRBD1 (5 bases). CDR3 size: 14 residues. Germline V lookup: CDR1 SEHNR, CDR2 FQNEAQ (reference sequence). Deletions cut 0 bases from V and 4 bases from J, with 7 bases between. CDR3 bases: TGTGCCAGCAGCTTAGCAGACAGTTACAATGAGCAGTTCTTC. It encodes CASSLADSYNEQFF.

CDR3 nucleotides: TGTGCCAGCAGCTTAATCCTGGTCGTGGAGACCCAGTACTTC. Amino acids: CASSLILVVETQYF. The J gene is TRBJ2-5, the V gene TRBV7-9; D remains ambiguous. The V end was cut by 2 bases, the J end by 5 bases, with 12 bases between. Per germline, CDR1 SEHNR and CDR2 FQNEAQ (reference sequence). This CDR3 has 14 amino acids.

The J gene is TRBJ1-2, the V gene TRBV6-5; tentatively, D is TRBD1 (5 bases). Germline values: CDR1 MNHEY, CDR2 SVGAGI. This CDR3 is built from 13 residues. V lost 2 bases to trimming and J lost 3 bases, with 7 bases between them. CDR3 residues: CASSYGRDYGYTF. For the CDR3, the DNA is TGTGCCAGCAGTTACGGCAGGGACTATGGCTACACCTTC.

The J gene is TRBJ2-4, the V gene TRBV28; D is ambiguous. CDR3 length: 15 residues. Germline CDR1 is MDHEN and CDR2 is SYDVKM. Trimming removed 4 bases at V and 9 bases at J, with 19 bases between. CDR3: CASSSPTLLKGIQYF. Written as DNA, the CDR3 is TGTGCCAGCAGTTCGCCCACCCTGCTTAAGGGCATTCAGTACTTC.

CDR3 nucleotide sequence: TGCGCCAGCAGCTTCACAACAGGGAACACTGAAGCTTTCTTT. Residues: CASSFTTGNTEAFF. V usage is TRBV5-1 and J usage is TRBJ1-1, with D maybe TRBD1 (5 bases). With 2 bases removed from V and 1 base from J, the gap between germline ends came to 9 bases. This CDR3 spans 14 amino acids. Per germline, CDR1 SGHRS and CDR2 YFSETQ.

The chain combines TRBV7-2 with TRBJ1-2; TRBD1 matches 12 bases. This CDR3 spans 19 amino acids. J lost 0 bases, V lost 2 bases, and 10 bases had no gene match. Germline V gene sequence: CDR1 SGHTA, CDR2 FQGNSA. CDR3 sequence: CASSLKTGTGGDSNYGYTF. Written as DNA, the CDR3 is TGTGCCAGCAGCTTAAAAACCGGGACAGGGGGCGATTCTAACTATGGCTACACCTTC.

The chain's CDR3 is CASSTGTTYTF. The CDR3 region has the DNA TGTGCCAGCAGCACCGGGACAACCTACACCTTC. The chain recombines TRBV7-9 with TRBJ1-2; possible D gene TRBD1, 6 bases. Trimming stripped 5 bases from V and 10 bases from J, with 11 bases between. The germline gives CDR1 SEHNR, CDR2 FQNEAQ (reference sequence). The CDR3 runs 11 residues.

V is TRBV10-1 and J is TRBJ2-6; D tentatively reads TRBD1 or TRBD2 (6 bases each). CDR3 length: 20 residues. Looked up from germline, CDR1 is WNHNN and CDR2 is SYGVQD (reference sequence). The germline V and J ends were trimmed by 2 bases and 0 bases, with 20 bases remaining between them. The CDR3 bases are TGCGCCAGCAGTGAGGCGCACCGTGGGGGGCTAACCTCTGGGGCCAACGTCCTGACTTTC. It is translated as CASSEAHRGGLTSGANVLTF.

J is TRBJ2-7 and V is TRBV5-6, with a possible D match to TRBD2 (6 bases). Germline V CDR1 and CDR2: SGHDT, YYEEEE. V lost 4 bases to trimming and J lost 6 bases, with 20 bases between them. The CDR3 runs to 15 residues. CDR3 sequence (DNA): TGTGCCAGCAGCCCCGGGGACTCCCGGGGACGCGAGCAGTACTTC. Its protein product is CASSPGDSRGREQYF.

The rearrangement joins TRBV4-1 to TRBJ2-3; D gene ambiguous. The CDR3 covers 16 residues. V was trimmed by 1 base and J by 1 base, leaving 12 bases between them. Germline CDR1 and CDR2: MGHRA and YSYEKL. The CDR3: CASSQVGVHGTDTQYF. In nucleotides, the CDR3 is TGCGCCAGCAGCCAAGTTGGCGTACACGGCACAGATACGCAGTATTTT.

This chain joins TRBV4-3 and TRBJ1-2; D is unresolved. The V gene lost 1 base and the J gene lost 0 bases, with 9 bases spanning the gap. CDR1 LGHNA and CDR2 YSLEER come from the germline V gene. This CDR3 comprises 15 residues. CDR3 coding DNA: TGCGCCAGCAGCCAAGGACAATCAGCTAACTATGGCTACACCTTC. Protein product: CASSQGQSANYGYTF.